Listed below are T cell receptor beta chains from one sample, sequenced in a study of blood T cell repertoires in COVID-19. Here immunoSEQ multiplex PCR was the method, and the copy in TCRdb shows in-frame clones only, minus some. The table includes about 260,000 clones, around 84% detected once. The sample taken for sequencing was peripheral blood. These receptor sequences come from a man aged 55 to 70 with acute or convalescent COVID-19. CDR3s include the opening cysteine and the closing phenylalanine or tryptophan. A D gene is named only where the DNA matches it firmly. Clone size is not always given. Where it is, it says once, few, many or a class for expanded clones.

V gene	D gene	CDR3 length	clone size	J gene	CDR3 DNA	CDR3 protein
TRBV2	TRBD2	17	-	TRBJ2-3	TGTGCCAGCACCCTAGCGGGAGGGCCTAGTCGCACAGATACGCAGTATTTT	CASTLAGGPSRTDTQYF
TRBV4-2	TRBD1	15	-	TRBJ1-1	TGTGCCAGCAGCCAAAGTACAGGGGGAAACACTGAAGCTTTCTTT	CASSQSTGGNTEAFF
TRBV5-6	-	13	-	TRBJ2-3	TGTGCCAGCAGCTTGGGTAGAGGCGATACGCAGTATTTT	CASSLGRGDTQYF
TRBV18	-	15	-	TRBJ1-3	TGTGCCAGCTCACCCCTGGACAGAGCTGGAAACACCATATATTTT	CASSPLDRAGNTIYF
TRBV7-9	TRBD1	15	-	TRBJ1-3	TGTGCCAGCAGCCCGTGGACAGGGGCTGGAAACACCATATATTTT	CASSPWTGAGNTIYF
TRBV27	TRBD1	15	once	TRBJ2-5	TGTGCCAGCAGGCGAGGGCAGGGGGCCCAAGAGACCCAGTACTTC	CASRRGQGAQETQYF
TRBV30	-	15	-	TRBJ2-6	TGTGCCTGGAGTGTTAAGGGGTCCGGGGCCAACGTCCTGACTTTC	CAWSVKGSGANVLTF
TRBV7-8	TRBD2	18	once	TRBJ2-1	TGTGCCACGCTTCCGGGACTAGCGGGAGGAATCTCCTACAATGAGCAGTTCTTC	CATLPGLAGGISYNEQFF
TRBV7-9	TRBD1	16	-	TRBJ1-4	TGTGCCAGCAGCTTAGAAAGGACAGGGTTGCATGAAAAACTGTTTTTT	CASSLERTGLHEKLFF
TRBV10-3	-	13	-	TRBJ2-2	TGTGCCATCAGCCCAAGGACAGACGGGGAGCTGTTTTTT	CAISPRTDGELFF
TRBV18	TRBD1	14	-	TRBJ1-1	TGTGCCAGCTCAGTTAACAGGGGGCGAGATGAAGCTTTCTTT	CASSVNRGRDEAFF
TRBV7-3	TRBD2	16	-	TRBJ2-3	TGTGCCAGCAGCGCGCATGGGGAGGGTTACACAGATACGCAGTATTTT	CASSAHGEGYTDTQYF
TRBV27	-	13	-	TRBJ1-1	TGTGCCAGCAGGAAAGGACAGAACACTGAAGCTTTCTTT	CASRKGQNTEAFF
TRBV29-1	-	10	-	TRBJ2-5	TGCAGCGGAGTGATCGGGACCCAGTACTTC	CSGVIGTQYF
TRBV28	-	14	-	TRBJ2-7	TGTGCCAGCAGTTCCTTCTCAGGACTCTACGAGCAGTACTTC	CASSSFSGLYEQYF
TRBV7-3	TRBD2	18	-	TRBJ2-1	TGTGCCAGCAGCCAGGGACTAGCGGGAGGCCGTTACGACAATGAGCAGTTCTTC	CASSQGLAGGRYDNEQFF
TRBV5-1	TRBD2	16	-	TRBJ2-5	TGCGCCAGCAGCCCCCTTCGTCGGGGGGGCCGGGAGACCCAGTACTTC	CASSPLRRGGRETQYF
TRBV24-1	-	12	-	TRBJ2-1	TGTGCCACCAGGGACACCTACAATGAGCAGTTCTTC	CATRDTYNEQFF
TRBV18	-	13	-	TRBJ2-7	TGTGCCAGCTCTTCCGGGTCAGAAGGCGAGCAGTACTTC	CASSSGSEGEQYF
TRBV13	-	13	-	TRBJ1-3	TGTGCCAGCAGCCCTGCCAGGTTGAACACCATATATTTT	CASSPARLNTIYF
TRBV5-1	-	15	few	TRBJ2-1	TGCGCCAGCAGCTTGGAAGGGGGCTCCTACAATGAGCAGTTCTTC	CASSLEGGSYNEQFF
TRBV7-2	TRBD2	16	-	TRBJ2-5	TGTGCCAGCAGCCTCCAACCAGCGGGAGGTGTGGAGACCCAGTACTTC	CASSLQPAGGVETQYF